These T cell receptor beta chains were read from a single sample in a study of response to subunit inactivated influenza vaccine. TCRdb processed the RT-PCR reads anew with MiXCR; each CDR3 protein has one entry. The sample lists 150,000 to 200,000 distinct CDR3 sequences; around 12% were seen once. The data also belong to a second study, concerning T cells expressing NK-cell markers.

The sequencing used CD8+ T cells sorted from PBMCs, collected approximately 12 days after vaccination. The source is a man aged 50 or older who received an inactivated influenza vaccine. Each CDR3 is given with its conserved first and last residue. The D gene is left open where the match is weak. Only some rows state a clone size, as once, few, many or a class for expanded clones.

length	D	size	J	V	CDR3	DNA
15	TRBD2	.	TRBJ2-7	TRBV7-9	CASSYGGRGDYEQYF	TGTGCCAGCAGCTACGGCGGGAGGGGAGACTACGAGCAGTACTTC
15	.	few	TRBJ2-3	TRBV5-1	CASSSWGASENTQYF	TGCGCCAGCAGCTCCTGGGGAGCTTCGGAGAATACGCAGTATTTT
16	.	few	TRBJ2-1	TRBV6-5	CASSYGPPEGLNEQFF	TGTGCCAGCAGTTACGGGCCCCCGGAGGGGCTCAATGAGCAGTTCTTC
12	.	many	TRBJ1-1	TRBV6-2/TRBV6-3	CASSYSRVEAFF	TGTGCCAGCAGTTACTCGCGGGTTGAAGCTTTCTTT
10	.	.	TRBJ2-7	TRBV20-1	CSATYREQYF	TGCAGTGCAACCTACCGCGAGCAGTACTTC
16	TRBD2	.	TRBJ2-1	TRBV28	CASSQKRSSGSAEQFF	TGTGCCAGCAGCCAAAAAAGGTCTAGCGGGAGTGCTGAGCAGTTCTTC
16	TRBD1	.	TRBJ1-1	TRBV6-5	CASSYSSRTGRTEAFF	TGTGCCAGCAGTTACTCGAGCAGGACAGGGAGGACTGAAGCTTTCTTT
13	.	few	TRBJ1-1	TRBV15	CATSSRTENEAFF	TGTGCCACCAGCTCCCGGACCGAAAATGAAGCTTTCTTT
15	.	.	TRBJ2-7	TRBV6-2/TRBV6-3	CASSYRGTAIYEQYF	TGTGCCAGCAGTTACAGGGGGACTGCAATCTACGAGCAGTACTTC
14	TRBD2	few	TRBJ2-3	TRBV3-1	CASSQGLNTDTQYF	TGTGCCAGCAGCCAGGGACTAAACACAGATACGCAGTATTTT
14	.	few	TRBJ1-1	TRBV7-9	CASSFWTGNTEAFF	TGTGCCAGCAGCTTCTGGACGGGGAACACTGAAGCTTTCTTT
14	.	few	TRBJ1-3	TRBV4-2	CASSPGLGGNTIYF	TGTGCCAGCAGCCCCGGCCTAGGTGGAAACACCATATATTTT
13	TRBD2	.	TRBJ2-7	TRBV12-3/TRBV12-4	CASSREAFHEQYF	TGTGCCAGCAGTCGGGAGGCGTTTCACGAGCAGTACTTC
15	.	.	TRBJ2-1	TRBV11-2	CASSLARGSYNEQFF	TGTGCCAGCAGCTTAGCGAGAGGCTCCTACAATGAGCAGTTCTTC
14	.	few	TRBJ2-7	TRBV6-4	CACYSGVRTYEQYF	TGTGCCTGCTACTCCGGGGTCCGTACCTACGAGCAGTACTTC
15	TRBD1	.	TRBJ1-2	TRBV6-5	CASSLTTGRDYGYTF	TGTGCCAGCAGTTTAACGACAGGGAGGGACTATGGCTACACCTTC
19	TRBD2	few	TRBJ2-3	TRBV5-1	CASSLAVWGLGGSTDTQYF	TGCGCCAGCAGCTTGGCGGTTTGGGGACTAGGGGGTAGCACAGATACGCAGTATTTT
12	TRBD1	few	TRBJ1-2	TRBV12-3/TRBV12-4	CASSPGGRGYTF	TGTGCCAGCAGTCCAGGGGGCAGGGGCTACACCTTC
15	.	few	TRBJ2-1	TRBV28	CASSLAADYYNEQFF	TGTGCCAGCAGTTTAGCCGCCGATTATTACAATGAGCAGTTCTTC
12	.	.	TRBJ2-5	TRBV28	CASRDSGETQYF	TGTGCCAGCAGGGACAGCGGGGAGACCCAGTACTTC
15	.	few	TRBJ1-5	TRBV27	CASSLSGGPNQPQHF	TGTGCCAGCAGTTTAAGCGGAGGGCCCAATCAGCCCCAGCATTTT
18	TRBD2	.	TRBJ2-3	TRBV11-2	CASSLGEILAGLSYTQYF	TGTGCCAGCAGCTTAGGGGAGATACTAGCGGGGCTATCCTACACGCAGTATTTT
15	TRBD1	many	TRBJ2-1	TRBV29-1	CSGSGTGSSYNEQFF	TGCAGCGGATCCGGGACAGGGAGCTCCTACAATGAGCAGTTCTTC
16	TRBD1	.	TRBJ1-5	TRBV20-1	CSAREPDRALSQPQHF	TGCAGTGCTAGAGAACCAGACAGGGCATTGTCTCAGCCCCAGCATTTT
15	.	few	TRBJ2-2	TRBV5-4	CASSLDRVLPGELFF	TGTGCCAGCAGCTTGGATCGTGTCCTACCCGGGGAGCTGTTTTTT